These 28 T cell receptor beta chains share one sample of origin, sequenced in a study of monozygotic twins with inflammatory bowel disease (dated by TCRdb to about 2019). Library prep was done by 5' RACE. Instrument on record: Illumina HiSeq 2500. With the reads reprocessed by TCRdb, a single entry stands for each CDR3 protein sequence and no DNA is reported. This sample's listing comprises approximately 110,000 distinct CDR3 sequences. The ten largest clones capture under 15% of the sample. The sequenced sample consisted of blood. All receptors derive from a human donor with ulcerative colitis or Crohn's disease, or a healthy co-twin of an affected twin (not recorded which).

The rearrangement links TRBV28 to TRBJ2-1; checking the TCRdb D call of TRBD1 is not possible without DNA. CDR1 is MDHEN and CDR2 is SYDVKM in the germline V gene. CDR3 length: 16 amino acids. The CDR3 loop is CASSRPGGGSYNEQFF. Full variable domain (outside the CDR3, taken from reference TRBV28 and TRBJ2-1): DVKVTQSSRYLVKRTGEKVFLECVQDMDHENMFWYRQDPGLGLRLIYFSYDVKMKEKGDIPEGYSVSREKKERFSLILESASTNQTSMYLCASSRPGGGSYNEQFFGPGTRLTVL.

The rearrangement joins TRBV6-2 or TRBV6-3 to TRBJ2-1; the D call of TRBD1 rests on TCRdb alone, since no DNA is present to check it. The CDR3 spans 15 residues. The germline CDR1 and CDR2 sequences are MNHEY and SVGEGT. CDR3 residues: CASSYNRQGNNEQFF.

CDR3 loop: CATSSDPHLSGRALFETQYF. This chain links TRBV15 with TRBJ2-5; TCRdb designates TRBD2, a call that cannot be tested without DNA. The CDR3 has 20 amino acids. Germline V CDR1 and CDR2: LNHNV, YYDKDF (reference sequence).

The chain is built from TRBV7-9 and TRBJ1-4; TCRdb outputs TRBD1, but without DNA this stays unchecked. Looked up from germline, CDR1 is SEHNR and CDR2 is FQNEAQ (reference sequence). CDR3 size: 14 residues. This chain's CDR3 is CASSLGQPNEKLFF. The full variable domain, its missing parts supplied by reference TRBV7-9 and TRBJ1-4, is DTGVSQNPRHKITKRGQNVTFRCDPISEHNRLYWYRQTLGQGPEFLTYFQNEAQLEKSRLLSDRFSAERPKGSFSTLEIQRTEQGDSAMYLCASSLGQPNEKLFFGSGTQLSVL.

The chain is built from TRBV12-3 or TRBV12-4 and TRBJ1-4; TCRdb lists TRBD1, though no DNA is available to test this call. This CDR3 spans 16 amino acids. The CDR3 loop reads CASSPFGGKWNEKLFF.

The CDR3 spells CASSLTGVSSTDTQYF. The chain has TRBV5-6 and TRBJ2-3; the TCRdb call, TRBD1, lacks DNA for checking. The CDR3 covers 16 residues. Germline values: CDR1 SGHDT, CDR2 YYEEEE.

The gene calls are TRBV29-1 and TRBJ2-5. The germline gives CDR1 SQVTM, CDR2 ANQGSEA. CDR3 size: 14 residues. CDR3 region: CSVDNGVEQETQYF.

The V gene is TRBV24-1, the J gene TRBJ2-5; with no DNA, the TCRdb D assignment of TRBD1 cannot be verified. CDR3 length: 15 amino acids. Germline lookup yields CDR1 KGHDR and CDR2 SFDVKD. This CDR3 reads CATSDPDSYQETQYF.

V usage is TRBV19 and J usage is TRBJ2-3; TCRdb proposes TRBD2, but this gene call is untestable without DNA. The CDR3 covers 15 residues. Germline V gene sequence: CDR1 LNHDA, CDR2 SQIVND (reference sequence). The CDR3 is CASRGLTLGTDTQYF.

The V and J genes are TRBV11-3 and TRBJ2-7; TCRdb lists TRBD1, though no DNA is available to test this call. CDR3 length: 14 residues. The V gene's germline CDR1 is SGHNT and CDR2 YENEEA. The CDR3 sequence: CASSHQTVSYEQYF.

The V and J genes are TRBV28 and TRBJ2-5; TCRdb indicates TRBD2, and absent DNA this call remains unverified. The CDR3 totals 15 residues. Germline loops: CDR1 MDHEN, CDR2 SYDVKM. The CDR3 protein is CASSSPLEGQETQYF.

The CDR3 here is CSARARGDRRLLPSGANVLTF. V gene TRBV20-1 combines with J gene TRBJ2-6; TCRdb's D gene call, TRBD1, goes unchecked for lack of DNA. Germline CDR1 DFQATT, CDR2 SNEGSKA (reference sequence). This CDR3 spans 21 amino acids.

The chain employs TRBV6-1 and TRBJ2-5. Germline loops: CDR1 MNHNS, CDR2 SASEGT. This CDR3 region has 15 residues. This chain's CDR3 is CASSPTLGQKETQYF.

The V and J genes are TRBV19 and TRBJ2-7. Germline V CDR1 and CDR2: LNHDA, SQIVND (reference sequence). The length of the CDR3 is 14 residues. CDR3 amino acids: CASSIQLSAYEQYF. Drawing the rest from reference TRBV19 and TRBJ2-7, the complete variable domain is DGGITQSPKYLFRKEGQNVTLSCEQNLNHDAMYWYRQDPGQGLRLIYYSQIVNDFQKGDIAEGYSVSREKKESFPLTVTSAQKNPTAFYLCASSIQLSAYEQYFGPGTRLTVT.

The J gene is TRBJ2-3, the V gene TRBV14; the TCRdb D gene call, TRBD1, has no DNA to confirm it. CDR3 length equals 18 residues. Looked up from germline, CDR1 is SGHDN and CDR2 is FVKESK. CDR3 amino acids: CASSRVGTWQGRTDTQYF.

The CDR3 sequence is CASSLAVEGPIRYGYTF. V is TRBV7-9 and J is TRBJ1-2. This CDR3 contains 17 residues. Germline V gene sequence: CDR1 SEHNR, CDR2 FQNEAQ (reference sequence).

This chain uses TRBV5-8 with TRBJ2-3; TCRdb returns TRBD2, unconfirmable since there is no DNA. Germline lookup yields CDR1 SGHTS and CDR2 YDEGEE. This CDR3 region has 13 residues. This chain's CDR3 is CASSLSPRDTQYF.

The V call is TRBV5-1, the J call TRBJ2-2. The CDR3 contains 14 residues. Germline V gives CDR1 SGHRS, CDR2 YFSETQ. This CDR3 reads CASLEAANTGELFF.

The gene calls are TRBV28 and TRBJ2-2; absent DNA, TCRdb's TRBD2 call cannot be checked. This CDR3 has 16 amino acids. Germline CDR1 reads MDHEN; CDR2 reads SYDVKM. The CDR3 spells CASSLLLAGDTGELFF. The variable domain in full, with the rest retrieved from reference TRBV28 and TRBJ2-2, is DVKVTQSSRYLVKRTGEKVFLECVQDMDHENMFWYRQDPGLGLRLIYFSYDVKMKEKGDIPEGYSVSREKKERFSLILESASTNQTSMYLCASSLLLAGDTGELFFGEGSRLTVL.

The chain recombines TRBV5-1 with TRBJ2-1; TCRdb lists TRBD2, though no DNA is available to test this call. From germline, CDR1 is SGHRS and CDR2 YFSETQ. This CDR3 has 18 amino acids. This chain's CDR3 is CASSPQATGTSFVNEQFF.

The chain combines TRBV7-8 with TRBJ1-1; TCRdb names TRBD1, which stays unverified in the absence of DNA. The CDR3 covers 15 residues. Germline V lookup: CDR1 SGHVS, CDR2 FQNEAQ. The CDR3: CASSALTGFATEAFF.

This chain connects TRBV20-1 to TRBJ2-7; TCRdb's D gene call, TRBD1, goes unchecked for lack of DNA. Germline V gene lookup returns CDR1 DFQATT and CDR2 SNEGSKA (reference sequence). CDR3 length: 16 amino acids. The chain's CDR3 is CSASGVFAGTGNEQYF.

The chain recombines TRBV28 with TRBJ2-3; TCRdb calls TRBD1, which cannot be checked without DNA. Germline CDR1 and CDR2: MDHEN and SYDVKM. This CDR3 contains 14 residues. CDR3 amino acids: CASLPGQGTDTQYF. The variable domain in full, with the rest retrieved from reference TRBV28 and TRBJ2-3, is DVKVTQSSRYLVKRTGEKVFLECVQDMDHENMFWYRQDPGLGLRLIYFSYDVKMKEKGDIPEGYSVSREKKERFSLILESASTNQTSMYLCASLPGQGTDTQYFGPGTRLTVL.

The chain uses TRBV5-1 and TRBJ1-2; TCRdb's D gene call, TRBD1, goes unchecked for lack of DNA. The length of the CDR3 is 17 residues. CDR1 SGHRS and CDR2 YFSETQ come from the germline V gene. The chain's CDR3 is CASTSGTGNILNYGYTF.

The rearrangement links TRBV6-5 to TRBJ2-7. Germline V gives CDR1 MNHEY, CDR2 SVGAGI. The CDR3 totals 13 residues. This CDR3 reads CASTSSDSYEQYF.

The chain couples TRBV20-1 to TRBJ2-3; TCRdb outputs TRBD2, but without DNA this stays unchecked. The CDR3 spans 12 residues. Germline values: CDR1 DFQATT, CDR2 SNEGSKA (reference sequence). The chain's CDR3 is CSLWGLTDTQYF.

This sequence joins TRBV9 and TRBJ2-2; absent DNA, TCRdb's TRBD1 call cannot be checked. This CDR3 comprises 16 residues. The germline gives CDR1 SGDLS, CDR2 YYNGEE. The chain's CDR3 is CASSISGAQGTGELFF.

The chain joins TRBV20-1 to TRBJ1-2; TCRdb picks TRBD1, but there is no DNA to check that call. The V gene's germline CDR1 is DFQATT and CDR2 SNEGSKA (reference sequence). The CDR3 spans 13 residues. This chain's CDR3 is CSAAVGGTYGYTF.